These T cell receptor beta chains were read from a single sample in a study of breast tumors, draining lymph nodes, adjacent tissues. Using its own MiXCR run on the multiplex PCR reads, TCRdb lists one record per CDR3 protein. The table records several thousand distinct CDR3 sequences, under 55% of them present only once. The sample was tumor-adjacent breast tissue. These receptors were obtained from a female donor with breast cancer. Some clones in this sample may be carry-over from other donors' samples. Each CDR3 is given with its conserved first and last residue. The D gene is left open where the match is weak. Some rows mark clone size as missing; the rest say once, few, many or name a class of expanded clone.

CDR3nt	CDR3aa	v_gene	d_gene	j_gene	abundance
TGTGCCAGCAGCTTGGGATCGGGCTCCTACGAGCAGTACTTC	CASSLGSGSYEQYF	TRBV5-5	NA	TRBJ2-7	many
TGTGCCAGCAGCGTTGGGACAGGCTACAATGAGCAGTTCTTC	CASSVGTGYNEQFF	TRBV9	TRBD1	TRBJ2-1	once
TGCAGTGCTAGTGCCCGGGTACTAGCGGGCTCCTACGAGCAGTACTTC	CSASARVLAGSYEQYF	TRBV20-1	TRBD2	TRBJ2-7	NA
TGTGCCAGCTCACCGCGGGGTATGAACACTGAAGCTTTCTTT	CASSPRGMNTEAFF	TRBV18	NA	TRBJ1-1	NA
TGCGCCAGCAGCCAAGCTCTGGGACTAGTAGAGACCCAGTACTTC	CASSQALGLVETQYF	TRBV4-1	TRBD2	TRBJ2-5	many
TGTGCCAGCAGCTTGGGGAACCAAGAGACCCAGTACTTC	CASSLGNQETQYF	TRBV7-3	NA	TRBJ2-5	medium-sized
TGTGCCAGCCGGGGAGAAGGCTACGAGCAGTACTTC	CASRGEGYEQYF	TRBV7-9	NA	TRBJ2-7	NA
TGTGCCAGCAGTGCGGGACTAGCGGGAGCTAACACAGATACGCAGTATTTT	CASSAGLAGANTDTQYF	TRBV12-3/TRBV12-4	TRBD2	TRBJ2-3	NA
TGTCCCACCTCCACCCGACAGGGCAAAAACATTCAGTACTTC	CPTSTRQGKNIQYF	TRBV27	TRBD1	TRBJ2-4	many
TGTGCCTGGGGACTAGTCCAGGGACAGCAATATGGCTACACCTTC	CAWGLVQGQQYGYTF	TRBV30	TRBD1	TRBJ1-2	NA
TGTGCCAGCCTAGGGGGCTTAAGCAATCAGCCCCAGCATTTT	CASLGGLSNQPQHF	TRBV6-1	TRBD1	TRBJ1-5	NA
TGTGCCTGGAGTCTATCCGGTAGTGGGACCCAGTACTTC	CAWSLSGSGTQYF	TRBV30	NA	TRBJ2-5	medium-sized
TGTGCCAGCAGCCCCGGGACTAGTGCCTACGAGCAGTACTTC	CASSPGTSAYEQYF	TRBV5-6	TRBD2	TRBJ2-7	once
TGTGCCAGCAGCCAAGATCTTTCAGGCGGAATAGGGGCAAATGAAAAACTGTTTTTT	CASSQDLSGGIGANEKLFF	TRBV4-2	NA	TRBJ1-4	many
TGTGCCAGCCCTACTGGGGGATCTAGCGGGAGGGAGGAGACCCAGTACTTC	CASPTGGSSGREETQYF	TRBV28	TRBD2	TRBJ2-5	many
TGTGCCAGCAGCCCGCAGGGGACCCATCAGCCCCAGCATTTT	CASSPQGTHQPQHF	TRBV7-9	NA	TRBJ1-5	NA
TGCGCCAGCAGCCCGGAGGTGGGGGGCCGAATCATAACCTACGAGCAGTACTTC	CASSPEVGGRIITYEQYF	TRBV5-1	NA	TRBJ2-7	medium-sized
TGTGCCAGCAGCTTTCGAAGGGTTACGGACTATGGCTACACCTTC	CASSFRRVTDYGYTF	TRBV7-9	NA	TRBJ1-2	medium-sized
TGTGCCATCAGCAACCAAGAGACCCAGTACTTC	CAISNQETQYF	TRBV10-3	NA	TRBJ2-5	NA
TGTGCCAGCAGCGGAATGGGACTAGCGGGAACAGATACGCAGTATTTT	CASSGMGLAGTDTQYF	TRBV5-8	TRBD2	TRBJ2-3	many
TGCAGTGCCAAGGCAGGGGGAGGGGGCGAACCCTATGGCTACACCTTC	CSAKAGGGGEPYGYTF	TRBV20-1	TRBD1	TRBJ1-2	NA
TGTGCCAGCAGTACAAGAATGGGACTAGCGGGAGGACAAGAAGAGACCCAGTACTTC	CASSTRMGLAGGQEETQYF	TRBV3-1	TRBD2	TRBJ2-5	medium-sized
TGTGCCAGCAGCCCACAGTTAACCAATGAGCAGTTCTTC	CASSPQLTNEQFF	TRBV11-2	NA	TRBJ2-1	many
TGTGCCAGCAGCCTCTATTTGAACCCGAACACTGAAGCTTTCTTT	CASSLYLNPNTEAFF	TRBV27	NA	TRBJ1-1	NA
TGCAGTCCTAGCCCCCGGGGCGGCTTGGATGGCTACGCCTTC	CSPSPRGGLDGYAF	TRBV20-1	NA	TRBJ1-2	NA
TGTGCCAGCATCTATAAGGGGCGGACAGGGCACAATCAGCCCCAGCATTTT	CASIYKGRTGHNQPQHF	TRBV12-3/TRBV12-4	TRBD1	TRBJ1-5	NA
TGCAGCGTTACTAGCGGGAGCGGTGGGGAGACCCAGTACTTC	CSVTSGSGGETQYF	TRBV29-1	TRBD2	TRBJ2-5	NA
TGTGCCAGCAGCCAAGGGACAGGGCCCGGGCAGCCCCAGCATTTT	CASSQGTGPGQPQHF	TRBV14	TRBD1	TRBJ1-5	NA
TGTGCCAGCAGGGGAGGGGGTCTGAACTCTGAAGCTTTCTTT	CASRGGGLNSEAFF	TRBV28	NA	TRBJ1-1	NA
TGTGCCACCAGCAGAGATAGCACAGGGGGGAGCTCCTATAATTCACCCCTCCACTTT	CATSRDSTGGSSYNSPLHF	TRBV15	TRBD1	TRBJ1-6	medium-sized
TGCGCCAGCAGCCTGCTACAGACTAGCGGATACAATGAGCAGTTCTTC	CASSLLQTSGYNEQFF	TRBV5-1	TRBD2	TRBJ2-1	medium-sized
TGTGCCAGTAGTCCAGCGGGAGGGGGTTACGAGCAGTACTTC	CASSPAGGGYEQYF	TRBV19	TRBD2	TRBJ2-7	medium-sized
TGTGCCAGCAGCGTCGACACGTACCAAGAGACCCAGTACTTC	CASSVDTYQETQYF	TRBV11-1	NA	TRBJ2-5	many